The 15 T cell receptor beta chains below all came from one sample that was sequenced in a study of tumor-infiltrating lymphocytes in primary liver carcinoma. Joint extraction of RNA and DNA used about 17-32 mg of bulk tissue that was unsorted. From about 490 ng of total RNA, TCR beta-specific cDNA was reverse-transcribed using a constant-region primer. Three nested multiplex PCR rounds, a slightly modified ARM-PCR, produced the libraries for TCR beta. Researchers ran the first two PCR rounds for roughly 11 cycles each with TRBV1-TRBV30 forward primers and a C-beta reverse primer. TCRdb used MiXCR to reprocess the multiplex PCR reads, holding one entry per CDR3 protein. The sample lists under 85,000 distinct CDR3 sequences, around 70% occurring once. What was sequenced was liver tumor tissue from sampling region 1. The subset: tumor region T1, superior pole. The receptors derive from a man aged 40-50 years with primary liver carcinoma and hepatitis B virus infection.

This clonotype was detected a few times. The CDR3 region is CASSLLGDSSYNEQFF. In DNA, the CDR3 is TGTGCCAGCAGCTTATTGGGGGACAGCTCCTACAATGAGCAGTTCTTC. V usage is TRBV7-8 and J usage is TRBJ2-1, with 7 bases lining up with TRBD1. Germline V gene data show CDR1 as SGHVS and CDR2 as FQNEAQ. CDR3 size: 16 residues. V shed 2 bases and J 0 bases; nucleotides not matched to a gene: 4.

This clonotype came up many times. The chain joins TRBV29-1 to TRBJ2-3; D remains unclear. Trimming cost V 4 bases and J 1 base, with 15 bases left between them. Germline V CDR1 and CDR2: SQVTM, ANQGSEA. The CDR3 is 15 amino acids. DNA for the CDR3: TGCAGCGTTGCATACCCGTTACTGGGCACAGATACGCAGTATTTT. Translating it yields CSVAYPLLGTDTQYF.

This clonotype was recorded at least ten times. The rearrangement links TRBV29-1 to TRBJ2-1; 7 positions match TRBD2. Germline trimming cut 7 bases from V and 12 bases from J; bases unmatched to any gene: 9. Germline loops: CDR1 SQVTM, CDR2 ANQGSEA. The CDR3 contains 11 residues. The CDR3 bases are TGCAGCGCACCCAGTGGCGGGGGGCAGTTCTTC. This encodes CSAPSGGGQFF.

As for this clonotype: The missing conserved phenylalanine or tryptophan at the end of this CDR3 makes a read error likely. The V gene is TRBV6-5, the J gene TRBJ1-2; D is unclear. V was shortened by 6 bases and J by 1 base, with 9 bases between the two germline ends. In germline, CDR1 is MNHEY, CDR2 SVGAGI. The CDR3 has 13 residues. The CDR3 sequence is CASSQTINYGYTV. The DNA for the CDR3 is TGTGCCAGCAGCCAGACAATTAACTATGGCTACACCGTC.

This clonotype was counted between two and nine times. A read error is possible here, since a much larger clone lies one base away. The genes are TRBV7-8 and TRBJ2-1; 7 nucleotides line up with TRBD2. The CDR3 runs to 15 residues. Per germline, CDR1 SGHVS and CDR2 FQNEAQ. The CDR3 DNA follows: TGTGCCAACAGCTTAGTCCCGACTAGCTACGGTGAGCAGTTCTTC. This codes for CANSLVPTSYGEQFF.

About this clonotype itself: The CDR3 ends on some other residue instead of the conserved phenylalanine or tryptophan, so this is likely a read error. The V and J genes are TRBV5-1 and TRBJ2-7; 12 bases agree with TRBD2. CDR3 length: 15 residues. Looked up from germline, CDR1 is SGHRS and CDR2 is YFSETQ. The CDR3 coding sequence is TGCACCAGCAGCAAGACTAGCGGGGGTGTCTACGAGCAGTACCTC. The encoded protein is CTSSKTSGGVYEQYL.

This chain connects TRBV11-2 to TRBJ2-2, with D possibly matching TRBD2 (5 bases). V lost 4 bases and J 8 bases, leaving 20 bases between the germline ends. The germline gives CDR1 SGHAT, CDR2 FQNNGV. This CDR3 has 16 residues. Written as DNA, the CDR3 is TGTGCCAGCAGCTCAGTGGCGCTAGCAGGAACTGGGGAGCTGTTTTTT. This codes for CASSSVALAGTGELFF.

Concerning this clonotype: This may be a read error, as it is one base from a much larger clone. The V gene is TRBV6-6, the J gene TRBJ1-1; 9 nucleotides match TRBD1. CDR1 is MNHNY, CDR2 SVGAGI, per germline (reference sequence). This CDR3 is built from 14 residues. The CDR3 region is CASSRGQGSTEASF. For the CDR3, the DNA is TGTGCCAGCAGTCGGGGACAGGGTAGCACTGAAGCTTCCTTT.

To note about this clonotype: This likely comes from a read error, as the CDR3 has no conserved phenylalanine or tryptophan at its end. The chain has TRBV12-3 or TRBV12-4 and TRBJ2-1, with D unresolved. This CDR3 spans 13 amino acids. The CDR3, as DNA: TGTGCCGGCAGTTTCGGGCTCTACAATGAGCAGTTCCTC. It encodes CAGSFGLYNEQFL.

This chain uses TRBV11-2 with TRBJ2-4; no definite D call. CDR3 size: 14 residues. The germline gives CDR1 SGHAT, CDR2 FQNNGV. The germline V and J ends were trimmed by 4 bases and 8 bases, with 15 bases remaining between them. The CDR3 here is CASSSQRWWDIQYF. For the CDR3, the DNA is TGTGCCAGCAGCTCCCAACGGTGGTGGGACATTCAGTACTTC.

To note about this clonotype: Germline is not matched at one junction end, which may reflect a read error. In nucleotides, the CDR3 is TGTGCCAGCAGTTACAATCGCGGGGGGCCGAAGTATGGCTACGCCTTC. Its protein product is CASSYNRGGPKYGYAF. The chain employs TRBV6-6 and TRBJ1-2, with D possibly being TRBD1 (6 bases). The CDR3 length is 16 residues. Germline V gene lookup returns CDR1 MNHNY and CDR2 SVGAGI (reference sequence).

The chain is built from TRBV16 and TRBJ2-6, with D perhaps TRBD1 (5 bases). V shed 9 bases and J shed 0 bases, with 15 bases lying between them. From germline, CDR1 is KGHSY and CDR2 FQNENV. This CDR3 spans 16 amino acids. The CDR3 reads CASRRGPSSGANVLTF. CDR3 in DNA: TGTGCCAGTCGAAGGGGTCCAAGCTCTGGGGCCAACGTCCTGACTTTC.

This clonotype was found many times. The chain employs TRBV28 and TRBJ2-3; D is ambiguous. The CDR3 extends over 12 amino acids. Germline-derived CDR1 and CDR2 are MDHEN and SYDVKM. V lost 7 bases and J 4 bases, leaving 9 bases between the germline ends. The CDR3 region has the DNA TGTGCCAGCACACGGGCATCAGATACGCAGTATTTT. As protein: CASTRASDTQYF.

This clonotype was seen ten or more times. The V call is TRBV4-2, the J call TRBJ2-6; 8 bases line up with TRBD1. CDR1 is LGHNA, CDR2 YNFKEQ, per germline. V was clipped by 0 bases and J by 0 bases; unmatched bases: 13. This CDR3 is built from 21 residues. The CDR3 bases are TGTGCCAGCAGCCAAGACTCACGACGGGACAGGTTACGCTCTGGGGCCAACGTCCTGACTTTC. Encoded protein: CASSQDSRRDRLRSGANVLTF.

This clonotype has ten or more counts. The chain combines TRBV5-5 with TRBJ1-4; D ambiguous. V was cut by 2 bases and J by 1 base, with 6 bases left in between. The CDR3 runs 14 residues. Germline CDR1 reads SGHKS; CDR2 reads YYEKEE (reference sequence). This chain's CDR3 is CASSFLITNEKLFF. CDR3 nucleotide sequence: TGTGCCAGCAGCTTTTTGATAACTAATGAAAAACTGTTTTTT.